The 23 T cell receptor beta chains below were found in one sample sequenced in a study of blood T cell repertoires in COVID-19. Only in-frame clones appear in the TCRdb table, and some are missing; sequencing was by immunoSEQ multiplex PCR. The repertoire consists of roughly 99,000 clones, with around four fifths occurring once and the leading ten covering 4.3%. The sequencing input was peripheral blood. The receptor set was obtained from a man between 65 and 80 years old with acute or convalescent COVID-19.

The chain employs TRBV9 and TRBJ2-2; TRBD2 aligns across 7 bases. Germline V gene sequence: CDR1 SGDLS, CDR2 YYNGEE. This CDR3 has 15 amino acids. V dropped 0 bases and J dropped 1; count of bases not matched to a gene: 0. The CDR3 loop reads CASSVAGGNTGELFF. In DNA form, the CDR3 reads TGTGCCAGCAGCGTAGCGGGGGGGAACACCGGGGAGCTGTTTTTT. Looking up the rest from reference TRBV9 and TRBJ2-2 gives the full variable domain: DSGVTQTPKHLITATGQRVTLRCSPRSGDLSVYWYQQSLDQGLQFLIQYYNGEERAKGNILERFSAQQFPDLHSELNLSSLELGDSALYFCASSVAGGNTGELFFGEGSRLTVL.

The gene calls are TRBV10-3 and TRBJ2-7; D is possibly TRBD1 (6 bases). The CDR3 runs to 13 residues. Trimming took off 6 bases at V and 2 bases at J, with 11 bases between the two ends. Germline V gene lookup returns CDR1 ENHRY and CDR2 SYGVKD. The CDR3 spells CAIRPTGTYEQYF. The CDR3 region has the DNA TGTGCCATCAGACCGACAGGAACCTACGAGCAGTACTTC.

This clone was seen only a few times. The V call is TRBV5-6, the J call TRBJ1-1, with TRBD1 matching 8 bases. The V and J ends lost 4 bases and 0 bases, in that order; junction bases with no gene match: 5. In germline, CDR1 is SGHDT, CDR2 YYEEEE. The CDR3 consists of 15 residues. The CDR3 spells CASSPTGVLNTEAFF. The CDR3 coding sequence is TGTGCCAGCAGCCCGACAGGGGTCCTGAACACTGAAGCTTTCTTT.

The rearrangement uses TRBV19 and TRBJ2-5; 11 nucleotides align to TRBD1. The germline V gene encodes CDR1 LNHDA and CDR2 SQIVND (reference sequence). Losses at the gene ends were 4 bases for V and 4 bases for J; bases not matched to a gene: 5. This CDR3 has 15 amino acids. The CDR3 DNA reads as TGTGCCAGTAGTACGAGCGGGACAGGGGGAGAGACCCAGTACTTC. It translates to CASSTSGTGGETQYF.

This clone has just a few counts. This sequence joins TRBV12-3 or TRBV12-4 and TRBJ1-1; 8 bases fit TRBD1. CDR3 length: 13 amino acids. V lost 1 base, J lost 8 bases, and 3 bases stayed unmatched. CDR3 region: CASSLGGDREAFF. The DNA of the CDR3 is TGTGCCAGCAGTTTAGGTGGGGACAGGGAAGCTTTCTTT.

V usage is TRBV6-5 and J usage is TRBJ2-2; 7 bases are shared with TRBD2. Germline trimming cut 0 bases from V and 6 bases from J; bases unmatched to any gene: 4. This CDR3 contains 15 residues. CDR1 is MNHEY, CDR2 SVGAGI, per germline. DNA of the CDR3: TGTGCCAGCAGTTACTCCTGGGGAGGGTCCGGGGAGCTGTTTTTT. Protein: CASSYSWGGSGELFF.

This chain uses TRBV3-1 (or the pseudogene TRBV3-2) with TRBJ2-1, with 10 positions matching TRBD1. Germline values: CDR1 LGHDT, CDR2 YNNKEL (reference sequence). V lost 3 bases to trimming and J lost 7 bases; unmatched junction nucleotides: 6. The CDR3 spans 15 residues. The CDR3 DNA is TGTGCCAGCAGCCATTCCGGGACAGGGGTTAATGAGCAGTTCTTC. Translated, it gives CASSHSGTGVNEQFF.

The chain recombines TRBV3-1 (or the pseudogene TRBV3-2) with TRBJ2-4, with a tentative D call TRBD1 (5 bases). Germline values: CDR1 LGHDT, CDR2 YNNKEL (reference sequence). This CDR3 is 13 amino acids long. V was pared by 1 base and J by 13 bases, with 14 bases between. The CDR3 region is CASSQGGWSRQYF. The DNA for the CDR3 is TGTGCCAGCAGCCAAGGGGGCTGGTCGAGGCAGTACTTC.

This rearrangement joins TRBV6-6 to TRBJ2-1; 10 positions match TRBD2. V shed 7 bases, J shed 5 bases, and the junction held 8 bases outside the gene matches. CDR3 length equals 15 residues. From germline, CDR1 is MNHNY and CDR2 SVGAGI (reference sequence). The CDR3 nucleotides are TGTGCCAGCACCGAGCTAGCGGGGGCCAACAATGAGCAGTTCTTC. The encoded protein is CASTELAGANNEQFF.

The chain recombines TRBV6-2 or TRBV6-3 with TRBJ1-1; D is perhaps TRBD1 (6 bases). There are 12 residues in the CDR3. Germline CDR1 MNHEY, CDR2 SVGEGT. V lost 6 bases to trimming and J lost 8 bases, with 13 bases between them. The CDR3 DNA reads as TGTGCCAGCAGCCAGGGGCGTATCGAAGCTTTCTTT. Translated, it gives CASSQGRIEAFF.

This clone was recorded only once. The rearrangement joins TRBV3-1 (or the pseudogene TRBV3-2) to TRBJ2-7; weak D call: TRBD2 (6 bases). CDR1 and CDR2 (germline): LGHDT, YNNKEL (reference sequence). The CDR3 extends over 15 amino acids. V was trimmed by 2 bases and J by 4 bases, leaving 15 bases between them. CDR3 region: CASSQSARDLYEQYF. In DNA, the CDR3 is TGTGCCAGCAGCCAATCGGCCAGGGACTTATACGAGCAGTACTTC.

This chain links TRBV9 with TRBJ1-6; tentatively, D is TRBD1 (5 bases). Germline V gene lookup returns CDR1 SGDLS and CDR2 YYNGEE. Trimming stripped 0 bases from V and 1 base from J, with 20 bases between. The CDR3 runs to 20 residues. For the CDR3, the DNA is TGTGCCAGCAGCGTAGACGTCAGGGATCGATCTGGGTCCTATAATTCACCCCTCCACTTT. The encoded protein is CASSVDVRDRSGSYNSPLHF.

This clone has a single count. The rearrangement uses TRBV12-3 or TRBV12-4 and TRBJ2-7, with 9 bases fitting TRBD1. Unmatched junction bases numbered 6, after V lost 7 bases and J lost 5 bases. The CDR3 runs 13 residues. In DNA form, the CDR3 reads TGTGCCAGCAACCAGGACAGGGGTCACGAGCAGTACTTC. It translates to CASNQDRGHEQYF.

The genes are TRBV28 and TRBJ2-2; TRBD2 might be the D (5 bases). The ends were cut back, 2 bases at V and 7 bases at J, with 8 bases in the middle. This CDR3 comprises 13 residues. CDR1 and CDR2 (germline): MDHEN, SYDVKM. CDR3 sequence reads: CASSLEGLGELFF. As DNA, the CDR3 is TGTGCCAGCAGTTTAGAGGGTCTCGGGGAGCTGTTTTTT.

The genes are TRBV6-5 and TRBJ2-2, with a tentative D call TRBD1 (6 bases). Trimming shortened V by 10 bases and J by 5 bases, and 17 bases separated the two germline ends. The CDR3 loop spans 14 amino acids. Germline values: CDR1 MNHEY, CDR2 SVGAGI. The CDR3, as DNA: TGTGCCATCCAGGACAGTACGTGGACCGGGGAGCTGTTTTTT. Translation gives CAIQDSTWTGELFF.

The chain couples TRBV6-6 to TRBJ1-2; 7 nucleotides line up with TRBD1. The ends lost 7 bases at V and 4 bases at J; junction bases unmatched: 6. Germline CDR1 reads MNHNY; CDR2 reads SVGAGI (reference sequence). The CDR3 spans 13 residues. The chain's CDR3 is CASTPDRPYGYTF. In DNA, the CDR3 is TGTGCCAGCACACCGGACAGGCCCTATGGCTACACCTTC.

The chain carries TRBV29-1 and TRBJ1-1; no definite D call. CDR1 is SQVTM and CDR2 is ANQGSEA in the germline V gene. The V end was cut by 7 bases, the J end by 0 bases, with 12 bases between. CDR3 length: 13 amino acids. The CDR3 protein is CSAITGMNTEAFF. Written as DNA, the CDR3 is TGCAGCGCCATTACGGGGATGAACACTGAAGCTTTCTTT. Combining the CDR3 with reference TRBV29-1 and TRBJ1-1 gives the whole variable domain SAVISQKPSRDICQRGTSLTIQCQVDSQVTMMFWYRQQPGQSLTLIATANQGSEATYESGFVIDKFPISRPNLTFSTLTVSNMSPEDSSIYLCSAITGMNTEAFFGQGTRLTVV.

This clone was counted only a few times. The J gene is TRBJ1-2, the V gene TRBV27, with 9 nucleotides matching TRBD1. The CDR3 is made up of 15 amino acids. CDR1 is MNHEY and CDR2 is SMNVEV in the germline V gene (reference sequence). The junction had 4 bases not matched to a gene; V was cut back by 0 bases and J by 5 bases. The CDR3 spells CASSLSPGQGYGYTF. The CDR3 nucleotides are TGTGCCAGCAGTTTATCGCCGGGACAGGGTTATGGCTACACCTTC.

The chain joins TRBV5-6 to TRBJ1-1; TRBD1 might be the D (5 bases). The CDR3 is 12 amino acids. Germline CDR1 is SGHDT and CDR2 is YYEEEE. With 3 bases removed from V and 3 bases from J, the gap between germline ends came to 6 bases. CDR3 in DNA: TGTGCCAGCAGCTGGACATACACTGAAGCTTTCTTT. Translated: CASSWTYTEAFF.

The chain recombines TRBV6-1 with TRBJ1-4; 9 positions match TRBD1. Per the germline V gene, CDR1 is MNHNS and CDR2 is SASEGT. The CDR3 is 15 amino acids. V lost 6 bases and J lost 4; bases outside the gene matches: 6. The CDR3 sequence: CASRVEGQGNEKLFF. The DNA of the CDR3 is TGTGCCAGCAGAGTGGAGGGACAGGGTAATGAAAAACTGTTTTTT.

This clone was seen a handful of times. This chain connects TRBV7-3 to TRBJ1-6; weak D call: TRBD1 (6 bases). Germline V gene data show CDR1 as SGHTA and CDR2 as FQGTGA. This CDR3 is built from 13 residues. Deletions cut 2 bases from V and 10 bases from J, with 9 bases between. The CDR3 DNA reads TGTGCCAGCAGCTTAGGGGGCCAATCACCCCTCCACTTT. Translated: CASSLGGQSPLHF.

This CDR3 is CASSGTGANQPQHF. The CDR3 DNA reads TGTGCCAGCAGCGGGACAGGGGCAAATCAGCCCCAGCATTTT. V usage is TRBV11-2 and J usage is TRBJ1-5, with 10 bases lining up with TRBD1. Germline V gene data show CDR1 as SGHAT and CDR2 as FQNNGV. With 5 bases clipped from V and 4 bases from J, the junction kept 2 bases outside the gene matches. The CDR3 loop spans 14 amino acids.

This sequence joins TRBV15 and TRBJ2-3, with D unclear. CDR1 and CDR2 from the germline V gene are LNHNV and YYDKDF (reference sequence). CDR3 length: 14 amino acids. Trimming shortened V by 0 bases and J by 6 bases, and 10 bases separated the two germline ends. For the CDR3, the DNA is TGTGCCACCAGCAGAGATGTAGCTGTGGATACGCAGTATTTT. Encoded protein: CATSRDVAVDTQYF.